The 13 T cell receptor beta chains presented below share a single source sample, sequenced in a study of T cell responses to AZD1222 COVID-19 vaccine. TCRdb's table, derived via immunoSEQ multiplex PCR, lists solely in-frame clones and lacks some. Of about 110,000 clones listed, over 80% are singletons. The specimen comprised peripheral blood, sampled 28 days after the second AZD1222 dose. These receptor sequences come from an adult who received the AZD1222 COVID-19 vaccine.

With regard to this clone: Other DNA sequences in the same sample also yield this CDR3. V is TRBV27 and J is TRBJ1-3; D call uncertain. The CDR3 is 14 amino acids. CDR1 is MNHEY and CDR2 is SMNVEV in the germline V gene (reference sequence). Trimming removed 2 bases at V and 3 bases at J, with 8 bases between. The CDR3 sequence is CASSLGGFGNTIYF. CDR3 sequence (DNA): TGTGCCAGCAGTTTAGGAGGGTTTGGAAACACCATATATTTT.

V and J are TRBV12-3 or TRBV12-4 and TRBJ2-7; TRBD1 or TRBD2 may be the D gene (5 bases each). The CDR3 has 13 amino acids. Between the trimmed V and J ends, which lost 1 base and 9 bases, there was a span of 13 bases. CDR3 DNA: TGTGCCAGCAGTTTAGGGGACGCAAGGTGGCAGTACTTC. Translation gives CASSLGDARWQYF.

The V and J genes are TRBV5-1 and TRBJ1-1, with D perhaps matching TRBD1 (5 bases). There are 13 residues in the CDR3. V lost 3 bases and J 4 bases, leaving 10 bases between the germline ends. Germline-derived CDR1 and CDR2 are SGHRS and YFSETQ. The CDR3: CASSYGGGTEAFF. The CDR3 region has the DNA TGCGCCAGCAGCTATGGGGGAGGCACTGAAGCTTTCTTT.

The chain recombines TRBV19 with TRBJ2-5; D ambiguous. Germline V gene data show CDR1 as LNHDA and CDR2 as SQIVND (reference sequence). The CDR3 sequence is 13 residues long. V lost 6 bases, J lost 2 bases, and 10 bases lay in between. CDR3 in amino acids: CASRPKGQETQYF. For the CDR3, the DNA is TGTGCCAGTAGGCCTAAGGGTCAAGAGACCCAGTACTTC. The full variable domain, rest sourced from reference TRBV19 and TRBJ2-5, is DGGITQSPKYLFRKEGQNVTLSCEQNLNHDAMYWYRQDPGQGLRLIYYSQIVNDFQKGDIAEGYSVSREKKESFPLTVTSAQKNPTAFYLCASRPKGQETQYFGPGTRLLVL.

The chain recombines TRBV5-5 with TRBJ1-1, with TRBD1 as a possible D gene (5 bases). V lost 4 bases and J 1 base, leaving 17 bases between the germline ends. Germline values: CDR1 SGHKS, CDR2 YYEKEE (reference sequence). This CDR3 has 16 residues. The CDR3 bases are TGTGCCAGCAGCCTCCCCCTACTGGGGGGGAACACTGAAGCTTTCTTT. The encoded protein is CASSLPLLGGNTEAFF.

CDR3 nucleotide sequence: TGTGCCAGCAGCTTCCCCGGGAGAGGGAGCAATCAGCCCCAGCATTTT. This sequence encodes CASSFPGRGSNQPQHF. This chain joins TRBV11-3 and TRBJ1-5; D not resolved. Germline V gene lookup returns CDR1 SGHNT and CDR2 YENEEA. The CDR3 is 16 amino acids. The V and J ends lost 3 bases and 1 base respectively, with 13 bases between them.

The chain's CDR3 is CASRDSSNQPQHF. In nucleotides, the CDR3 is TGTGCCAGCAGGGACAGTAGCAATCAGCCCCAGCATTTT. The chain is built from TRBV12-3 or TRBV12-4 and TRBJ1-5, with TRBD1 as a possible D gene (6 bases). The V and J ends lost 6 bases and 0 bases respectively, with 6 bases between them. The CDR3 has 13 residues.

The chain carries TRBV29-1 and TRBJ2-2; TRBD2 might be the D (7 bases). The CDR3 runs 17 residues. Germline assignment: CDR1 SQVTM and CDR2 ANQGSEA. V gave up 3 bases and J gave up 2 bases, with 19 bases separating them. In DNA, the CDR3 is TGCAGCGTTGAGCTCGCCCGGGGGGCGGGAAACACCGGGGAGCTGTTTTTT. It is translated as CSVELARGAGNTGELFF.

This chain links TRBV7-2 with TRBJ2-5; TRBD1 might be the D (5 bases). The length of the CDR3 is 14 residues. Germline CDR1 is SGHTA and CDR2 is FQGNSA. Deletions cut 5 bases from V and 2 bases from J, with 12 bases between. In DNA, the CDR3 is TGTGCCAGCAGCCCTAGACAGCCGCAAGAGACCCAGTACTTC. Encoded protein: CASSPRQPQETQYF.

The rearrangement links TRBV18 to TRBJ1-4, with a possible D match to TRBD1 (5 bases). The CDR3 loop spans 14 amino acids. Looked up from germline, CDR1 is KGHSH and CDR2 is LQKENI. Trimming left V 5 bases short and J 3 bases short, with 10 bases between. The DNA for the CDR3 is TGTGCCAGCTCAAGTCAGGGAGCTAATGAAAAACTGTTTTTT. This gives the protein CASSSQGANEKLFF.

The chain is built from TRBV6-5 and TRBJ2-7; 11 nucleotides align to TRBD2. The CDR3 contains 15 residues. The V segment lost 7 bases and the J segment 2 bases; nucleotides outside the gene matches: 7. Germline V gene sequence: CDR1 MNHEY, CDR2 SVGAGI. CDR3 nucleotide sequence: TGTGCCAGCACTCCATCTAGCGGGGGGACCTACGAGCAGTACTTC. Translated: CASTPSSGGTYEQYF.

CDR3 nucleotide sequence: TGTGCCAGCAGTTTCGCCCTTGCCTACGAGCAGTACTTC. This encodes CASSFALAYEQYF. V is TRBV27 and J is TRBJ2-7; unclear D gene. Germline loops: CDR1 MNHEY, CDR2 SMNVEV (reference sequence). The length of the CDR3 is 13 residues. Trimming removed 3 bases at V and 2 bases at J, with 8 bases between.

Worth noting for this clone: A junction boundary mismatches the germline segment, possibly from a read error. The V gene is TRBV15, the J gene TRBJ1-2; no firm D call. The CDR3 totals 12 residues. The germline CDR1 and CDR2 sequences are LNHNV and YYDKDF (reference sequence). DNA of the CDR3: TGTGCCATACGCAGCGCTAACAATGGCTACACCTTC. Translation gives CAIRSANNGYTF.